This is a list of T cell receptor beta chains from one sample in a study of pediatric ulcerative colitis. Produced via immunoSEQ multiplex PCR; TCRdb's table is partial and in-frame only. The table includes tens of thousands of clones, 85% to 90% detected once. The sample consisted of blood. These receptors came from a boy younger than 18 with severe ulcerative colitis. CDR3s include the opening cysteine and the closing phenylalanine or tryptophan. D genes are given only for firm matches. The size field is filled for only some rows; it gives once, few, many or a size class.

cdr3_nt | cdr3_aa | clone_size | cdr3_length | j_call | v_call | d_call
TGTGCCAGCACCCAAGGGACCGGGAATCAGCCCCAGCATTTT | CASTQGTGNQPQHF | . | 14 | TRBJ1-5 | TRBV6-1 | .
TGCGCCAGCAGCCAAGACCCCGCTGGGGGGACGATGGTTGAGCAGTTCTTC | CASSQDPAGGTMVEQFF | . | 17 | TRBJ2-1 | TRBV4-3 | .
TGTGCCAGCAGCTTGGGACTAGCGGGAGGAGAGACCCAGTACTTC | CASSLGLAGGETQYF | . | 15 | TRBJ2-5 | TRBV5-4 | TRBD2
TGTGCCAGCAGCCCCGGTCTATCTCCTAATCAGCCCCAGCATTTT | CASSPGLSPNQPQHF | . | 15 | TRBJ1-5 | TRBV7-9 | .
TGTGCCACCAGCAGCTCTCACGGTACGCAGTATTTT | CATSSSHGTQYF | few | 12 | TRBJ2-3 | TRBV15 | .
TGTGCCAGCATCGATCCGGGCCACCCGGGCGAGCAGTACTTC | CASIDPGHPGEQYF | . | 14 | TRBJ2-7 | TRBV7-9 | .
TGTGCCATCAGTGAGGACGGATACAATGAGCAGTTCTTC | CAISEDGYNEQFF | . | 13 | TRBJ2-1 | TRBV10-3 | .
TGCAGTGCTAGCGCCACCTACGAGCAGTACTTC | CSASATYEQYF | once | 11 | TRBJ2-7 | TRBV20-1 | .
TGTGCCAGCAGTCTGAGGGGACCAGGGCTGCGGGATACGCAGTATTTT | CASSLRGPGLRDTQYF | . | 16 | TRBJ2-3 | TRBV11-2 | .
TGCGCCAGCAGCTTGGCCGGAGCGGAAGAGACCCAGTACTTC | CASSLAGAEETQYF | . | 14 | TRBJ2-5 | TRBV5-1 | .
TGTGCCAGCTCAAAACGAGCGGGAGTGTCCCAGAGCTCCTACAATGAGCAGTTCTTC | CASSKRAGVSQSSYNEQFF | . | 19 | TRBJ2-1 | TRBV18 | TRBD2
TGTGCCAGCAGCTCTACTTCCGGGACAGCGTACCAAGAGACCCAGTACTTC | CASSSTSGTAYQETQYF | . | 17 | TRBJ2-5 | TRBV5-4 | TRBD1
TGTGCCTGGAGCCCGGCTAGTGCGCACACTGAAGCTTTCTTT | CAWSPASAHTEAFF | . | 14 | TRBJ1-1 | TRBV30 | .
TGTGCCAGCAGCGACACTCTAGCGGGTAGCTCCTACAATGAGCAGTTCTTC | CASSDTLAGSSYNEQFF | . | 17 | TRBJ2-1 | TRBV7-9 | TRBD2
TGTGCCTGGAGACCCCGGGACAGGGGATCCTACGAGCAGTACTTC | CAWRPRDRGSYEQYF | . | 15 | TRBJ2-7 | TRBV30 | TRBD1
TGTGCCAGCAGCTTCGGAACCCCCAAGTTCTTC | CASSFGTPKFF | . | 11 | TRBJ2-1 | TRBV7-2 | .
TGTGCCAGCAGCCCAGAGGCCAGGGGAGGGCAAGAGACCCAGTACTTC | CASSPEARGGQETQYF | . | 16 | TRBJ2-5 | TRBV7-3 | .
TGCGCCAGCAGTGAGGGCACCTACACTGAAGCTTTCTTT | CASSEGTYTEAFF | once | 13 | TRBJ1-1 | TRBV10-1 | .
TGTGCCAGCTCACCCGGGTTGGAGAACACCGGGGAGCTGTTTTTT | CASSPGLENTGELFF | . | 15 | TRBJ2-2 | TRBV18 | .
TGTGCCAGCAGCTTGTGGGGTAGCGGGAGTACCACAGATACGCAGTATTTT | CASSLWGSGSTTDTQYF | . | 17 | TRBJ2-3 | TRBV5-6 | TRBD2
TGTGCCCAAAGGCTGCGGGAGGCGGTCGAGCAGTACTTC | CAQRLREAVEQYF | once | 13 | TRBJ2-7 | TRBV30 | TRBD2
TGTGCCAGTAGTGTCCGGGACCAGAATGAGCAGTTCTTC | CASSVRDQNEQFF | . | 13 | TRBJ2-1 | TRBV19 | .
TGCGCCAGCAGCTTGGTGTCGGGTTACAATGAGCAGTTCTTC | CASSLVSGYNEQFF | . | 14 | TRBJ2-1 | TRBV5-1 | .
TGCGCCAGCAGCCAAGATGACATCCTGAGCTCCTACAATGAGCAGTTCTTC | CASSQDDILSSYNEQFF | . | 17 | TRBJ2-1 | TRBV4-1 | .
TGTGCCAGCCAAATTTACGGGACTAGCGGACAAGAGACCCAGTACTTC | CASQIYGTSGQETQYF | . | 16 | TRBJ2-5 | TRBV18 | TRBD2
TGTGCCAGCAGCTTAGGAGGGTTCCCCTACAATGAGCAGTTCTTC | CASSLGGFPYNEQFF | . | 15 | TRBJ2-1 | TRBV7-9 | .
TGTGCCAGCAGCGCGGGACGAGGGTGGCTAGCGAAGTCTTGGTTCTTC | CASSAGRGWLAKSWFF | . | 16 | TRBJ2-1 | TRBV5-4 | .
TGTGCCAGCAGCTCCGCCGGGACTAGCGAATACGAGCAGTACTTC | CASSSAGTSEYEQYF | few | 15 | TRBJ2-7 | TRBV11-2 | TRBD2
TGTGCCAGCAGTTCCAGGGATCCGGAGACCCAGTACTTC | CASSSRDPETQYF | . | 13 | TRBJ2-5 | TRBV6-5 | .
TGTGCCAGCAGCAACACCTTAGCCCTCAGCTCCTACAATGAGCAGTTCTTC | CASSNTLALSSYNEQFF | . | 17 | TRBJ2-1 | TRBV27 | .
TGTGCCAGCAGTTACTCTACGGGGACAGGGAGAAACACCATATATTTT | CASSYSTGTGRNTIYF | . | 16 | TRBJ1-3 | TRBV6-5 | TRBD1
TGCAGCGCTCTCCAGGGGCCAGATACGCAGTATTTT | CSALQGPDTQYF | . | 12 | TRBJ2-3 | TRBV29-1 | .
TGCGCCAGCAGCCAAGTGATTAACAGGGACCCATTGGGCTACACCTTC | CASSQVINRDPLGYTF | . | 16 | TRBJ1-2 | TRBV4-1 | .
TGTGCCAGTAGTGGAGAGGGTTACAATGAGCAGTTCTTC | CASSGEGYNEQFF | . | 13 | TRBJ2-1 | TRBV19 | .
TGTGCCAGCAGCCTGGAGCGTAACTACGAGCAGTACTTC | CASSLERNYEQYF | . | 13 | TRBJ2-7 | TRBV4-2 | .
TGTGCCTGGAGCCTGATCCGGGATATTATTATTGAAGTCGGGTATGGCTACACCTTC | CAWSLIRDIIIEVGYGYTF | . | 19 | TRBJ1-2 | TRBV30 | .
TGTGCCAGTAGTATAGGAGGCGGGAGCTTAGAGCAGTTCTTC | CASSIGGGSLEQFF | once | 14 | TRBJ2-1 | TRBV19 | TRBD2
TGTGCCAGCAGCGATTCTAGCGGGAGTGGCGGGGAGCTGTTTTTT | CASSDSSGSGGELFF | . | 15 | TRBJ2-2 | TRBV9 | TRBD2
TGTGCCTGGTCGTCTTCCTTCTCTGGAAACACCATATATTTT | CAWSSSFSGNTIYF | . | 14 | TRBJ1-3 | TRBV30 | .
TGTGCCAGCAGCCTCCATACCCGACAGGCCCACGAGCAGTACTTC | CASSLHTRQAHEQYF | . | 15 | TRBJ2-7 | TRBV6-5 | .
TGTGCCAGCAGTCAGTTCGCGAACACCGGGGAGCTGTTTTTT | CASSQFANTGELFF | once | 14 | TRBJ2-2 | TRBV6-5 | .
TGTGCCAGCAGGGCTAGCGGCTATTTCTACGAGCAGTACTTC | CASRASGYFYEQYF | . | 14 | TRBJ2-7 | TRBV5-8 | TRBD2
TGTGCCAGCAGCCAAGATCGGAATAGCTTTGAGCAGTTCTTC | CASSQDRNSFEQFF | . | 14 | TRBJ2-1 | TRBV14 | .
TGTGCCAGCAGCCAAGGGGCCTCACAGGGATCCATCTATGGCTACACCTTC | CASSQGASQGSIYGYTF | . | 17 | TRBJ1-2 | TRBV14 | .
TGTGCCAGCAGTGAAGCGTGGACAGGAGCAACTAATGAAAAACTGTTTTTT | CASSEAWTGATNEKLFF | . | 17 | TRBJ1-4 | TRBV6-1 | TRBD1
TGTGCCAGCAGTAACCGGGACAGTAGAGACAATGAGCAGTTCTTC | CASSNRDSRDNEQFF | . | 15 | TRBJ2-1 | TRBV6-4 | TRBD1
TGTGCCAGCAGTCCATCCCCGCCCCCTCGGTTCTTC | CASSPSPPPRFF | . | 12 | TRBJ2-1 | TRBV6-6 | .
TGTGCCAGCAGCCCGGGCGGGAGTGAGCAGTTCTTC | CASSPGGSEQFF | . | 12 | TRBJ2-1 | TRBV11-3 | TRBD2
TGTGCCAGCAGCCCGGGACTAGGTTTATCATACGAGCAGTACTTC | CASSPGLGLSYEQYF | . | 15 | TRBJ2-7 | TRBV7-2 | TRBD2
TGTGCCAGCAGTTTCCCGAGGGTAAAGCCCTATGGCTACACCTTC | CASSFPRVKPYGYTF | . | 15 | TRBJ1-2 | TRBV27 | .
TGTGCTAGCAGCCCTGGGACGGGACTAGCGGGAGCCGGGGAAGTCTTC | CASSPGTGLAGAGEVF | . | 16 | TRBJ2-1 | TRBV7-7 | TRBD2
TGTGCCAGCAGTTACGGAGGAAATGAGCAGTTCTTC | CASSYGGNEQFF | . | 12 | TRBJ2-1 | TRBV6-6 | .
TGTGCCAGCAGCGCTCAGTTGGCTGAGCAGTTCTTC | CASSAQLAEQFF | . | 12 | TRBJ2-1 | TRBV9 | .
TGTGCCAGCATGGGGGAAGGTGGTTACGAGCAGTACTTC | CASMGEGGYEQYF | . | 13 | TRBJ2-7 | TRBV2 | .
TGTGCTAGTGCCAGGACAGACTATGGCTACACCTTC | CASARTDYGYTF | . | 12 | TRBJ1-2 | TRBV12-5 | .
TGCAGCGTTGAAGGAGCGGGAGGGCCGGCAGATACGCAGTATTTT | CSVEGAGGPADTQYF | . | 15 | TRBJ2-3 | TRBV29-1 | TRBD2
TGTGCCAGCAGCTTGGGACAGGGGAAGGGCTACACCTTC | CASSLGQGKGYTF | . | 13 | TRBJ1-2 | TRBV11-2 | TRBD1